This T cell receptor beta chain was obtained from a study of T cells in Graves' hyperthyroidism and ophthalmopathy. The wider study: Initial diagnosis, before any treatment, was when peripheral blood was collected.

In its sample, this clonotype was seen many times. From germline, CDR1 is SGHRS and CDR2 YFSETQ. The CDR3 loop spans 14 amino acids. The ends were cut back, 1 base at V and 2 bases at J, with 9 bases in the middle. The study enrolled patients aged 18 to 65 with newly diagnosed hyperthyroidism of under 2 months' duration. Those patients with uncontrolled infection, other autoimmune disease, pregnancy or lactation were excluded. It was 8 to 10 ml of fresh peripheral blood that supplied the PBMCs. What was amplified from RNA transcripts were TCR beta CDR3 regions. Using the HTBI primer set, a first-round RT-PCR was run on the TCR CDR3. One entry per CDR3 protein results from TCRdb running MiXCR on the multiplex PCR reads. The table has fewer than 900,000 distinct CDR3 sequences, roughly 17% seen once; the top ten hold roughly 8%.

This chain uses TRBV5-1 with TRBJ1-2; D remains unclear. The receptor comes from a man between 18 and 29 years old with Graves' hyperthyroidism. The sequenced sample was blood. The CDR3 nucleotides are TGCGCCAGCAGCTTGCTAGACGGCAACTATGGCTACACCTTC. Its protein product is CASSLLDGNYGYTF.